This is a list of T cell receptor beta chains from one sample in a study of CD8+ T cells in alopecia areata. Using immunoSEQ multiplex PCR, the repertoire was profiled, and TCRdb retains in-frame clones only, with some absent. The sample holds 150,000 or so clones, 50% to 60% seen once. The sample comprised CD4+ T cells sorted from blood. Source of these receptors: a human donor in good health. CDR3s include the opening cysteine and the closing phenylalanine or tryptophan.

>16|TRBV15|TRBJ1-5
CATSRGDPGSNQPQHF
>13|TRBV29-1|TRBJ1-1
CSVMTGTNTEAFF
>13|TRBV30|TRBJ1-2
CAWSPGEAGGYTF
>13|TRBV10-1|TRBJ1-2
CASSESRGRGYTF
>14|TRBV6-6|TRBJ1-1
CASSSRGENTEAFF
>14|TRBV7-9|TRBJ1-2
CASSLAPTGSGYTF
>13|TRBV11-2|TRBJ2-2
CASSLAATGELFF
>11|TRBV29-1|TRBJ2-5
CSVGGGETQYF
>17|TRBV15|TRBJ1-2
CATSRELSSPGTYGYTF
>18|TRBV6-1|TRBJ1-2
CASSGLRRDRGRTYGYTF
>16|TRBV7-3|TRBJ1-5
CASSLNGTSFAQPQHF
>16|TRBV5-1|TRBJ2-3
CASSLIPGVGTDTQYF
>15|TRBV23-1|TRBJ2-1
CASSQGQGASNEQFF
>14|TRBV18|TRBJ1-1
CASSPDQGHTEAFF
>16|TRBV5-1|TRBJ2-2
CASSSGLAPNTGELFF
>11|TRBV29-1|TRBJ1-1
CSALQGPEAFF
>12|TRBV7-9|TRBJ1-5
CASSYDDQPQHF
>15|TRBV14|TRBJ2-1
CASSQRVTSYNEQFF
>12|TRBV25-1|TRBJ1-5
CASSDEFQPQHF
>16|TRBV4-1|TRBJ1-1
CASSQAPGGSNTEAFF
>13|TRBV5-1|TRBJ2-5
CASSWTVWETQYF
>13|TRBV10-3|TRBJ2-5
CAISRDLQETQYF
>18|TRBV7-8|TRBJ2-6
CASSLVSGASSGANVLTF
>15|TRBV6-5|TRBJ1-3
CASGPVFGSGNTIYF
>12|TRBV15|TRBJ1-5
CATRTSNQPQHF
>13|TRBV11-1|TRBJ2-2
CASSLRGAGELFF